This TCR beta chain was identified during a study of technical replicates of blood from four donors. Germline V gives CDR1 SGHVS, CDR2 FNYEAQ. The junction had 5 bases not matched to a gene; V was cut back by 5 bases and J by 4 bases. The CDR3 runs to 15 residues. The repertoire was sequenced with immunoSEQ multiplex PCR; TCRdb's copy has only in-frame clones and lacks some. The data show about 56,000 clones, with just over 90% seen just once and 3.5% to 4.5% held by the top ten. The chain couples TRBV7-6 to TRBJ2-1; 10 bases match TRBD1. This TCR came from a human donor in good health. Some clones in this sample may be carry-over from other donors' samples. The material sequenced was PBMCs. The CDR3 DNA reads as TGTGCCAGCAGCCACGGACAGGGGGGTTACAATGAGCAGTTCTTC. This encodes CASSHGQGGYNEQFF.